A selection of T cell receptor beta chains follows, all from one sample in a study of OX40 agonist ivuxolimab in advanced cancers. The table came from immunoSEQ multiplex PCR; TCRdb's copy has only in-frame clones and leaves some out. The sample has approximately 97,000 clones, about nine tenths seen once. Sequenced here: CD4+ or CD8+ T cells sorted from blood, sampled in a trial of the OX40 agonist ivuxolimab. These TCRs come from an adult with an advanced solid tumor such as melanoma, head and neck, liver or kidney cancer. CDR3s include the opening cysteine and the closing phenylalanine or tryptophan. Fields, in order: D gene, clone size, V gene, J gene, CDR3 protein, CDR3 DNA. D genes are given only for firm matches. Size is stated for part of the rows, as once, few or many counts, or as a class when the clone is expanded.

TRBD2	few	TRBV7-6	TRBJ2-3	CASSSIPGLAGTSPDTQYF	TGTGCCAGCAGCTCTATTCCGGGACTAGCGGGAACCAGCCCAGATACGCAGTATTTT
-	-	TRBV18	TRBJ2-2	CASSLEITYTGELFF	TGTGCCAGCTCACTCGAGATTACCTACACCGGGGAGCTGTTTTTT
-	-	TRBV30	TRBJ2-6	CAWSLGSGANVLTF	TGTGCCTGGAGTTTGGGATCTGGGGCCAACGTCCTGACTTTC
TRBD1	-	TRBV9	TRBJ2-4	CASSVAGGGQVQYF	TGTGCCAGCAGCGTAGCCGGAGGGGGACAGGTTCAGTACTTC
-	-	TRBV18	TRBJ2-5	CASSNSQETQYF	TGTGCCAGCTCAAACAGTCAAGAGACCCAGTACTTC
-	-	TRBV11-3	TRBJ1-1	CASSPRSGEAFF	TGTGCCAGCAGCCCCCGGTCGGGTGAAGCTTTCTTT
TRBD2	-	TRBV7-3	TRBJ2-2	CASSPLAGGNTGELFF	TGTGCCAGCAGCCCCTTAGCGGGAGGTAACACCGGGGAGCTGTTTTTT
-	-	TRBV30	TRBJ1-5	CAWSRGNQPQHF	TGTGCCTGGAGCCGGGGTAATCAGCCCCAGCATTTT
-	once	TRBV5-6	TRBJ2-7	CASSDGPHKDEQYF	TGTGCCAGCAGCGACGGGCCACATAAAGACGAGCAGTACTTC
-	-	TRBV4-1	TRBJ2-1	CASSQVDMGLFSYNEQFF	TGCGCCAGCAGCCAAGTCGACATGGGGCTTTTCTCCTACAATGAGCAGTTCTTC
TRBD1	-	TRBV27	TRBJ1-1	CASSFGQADDMNTEAFF	TGTGCCAGCAGTTTTGGACAGGCGGATGATATGAACACTGAAGCTTTCTTT